This T cell receptor beta chain was sequenced during a study of blood T cells in healthy people across ages. Overall study context: There was about one barcoded beta molecule captured by template switching per two T cells.

The V end lost 5 bases, the J end lost 7 bases, and 15 bases lay between the germline ends. Germline CDR1 and CDR2: DFQATT and SNEGSKA (reference sequence). The CDR3 loop spans 12 amino acids. Donors gave roughly 10 milliliters of peripheral blood apiece. Extraction yielded at least 6 micrograms of total RNA per sample. A second about 7 to 12 cycle PCR used barcoded and J-beta primers. TCRdb re-called the 5' RACE reads with MiXCR, one entry per CDR3 protein. The profile shows about 580,000 distinct CDR3 sequences, around half of them singletons. Sequenced input: blood. The rearrangement joins TRBV20-1 to TRBJ2-7, with D tentatively TRBD1 (6 bases). The receptor's source is a man older than 75 in good health. The CDR3 DNA is TGCAGTGCTCGCAGGGGTTACAATGAGCAGTACTTC. This codes for CSARRGYNEQYF.